This T cell receptor beta chain was profiled in a study of T cell changes during pregnancy in multiple sclerosis. The ends were cut back, 8 bases at V and 4 bases at J, with 18 bases in the middle. Germline loops: CDR1 MNHEY, CDR2 SMNVEV (reference sequence). This CDR3 comprises 14 residues. Sequencing was performed with immunoSEQ multiplex PCR; in TCRdb, only in-frame clones are kept and a portion is missing. Among about 40,000 clones listed, approximately 88% were seen once. The chain carries TRBV27 and TRBJ2-7; a weak D match, TRBD1 (6 bases). This clonotype was sampled from a female donor in good health, enrolled as a control in a pregnancy study. The sample here was peripheral blood, taken in the first trimester of pregnancy. The CDR3 is CASRTVTGGYEQYF. DNA of the CDR3: TGTGCCAGCCGAACCGTGACAGGTGGTTACGAGCAGTACTTC.